This T cell receptor beta chain was captured by sequencing in a study of blood T cell repertoires in COVID-19. This CDR3 has 12 residues. Germline CDR1 and CDR2: MNHEY and SVGEGT. V lost 5 bases, J lost 9 bases, and 11 bases lay in between. Original methodology: Counts of nucleated cells, estimated from reference gene primer amplification, were obtained. Produced via immunoSEQ multiplex PCR; TCRdb's table is partial and in-frame only. V and J calls and clone size come straight from that table; D and trimming were deduced from the DNA. This table has 220,000 or so clones, around 84% appearing once. V and J are TRBV6-2 or TRBV6-3 and TRBJ1-5; tentatively, D is TRBD1 (5 bases). The material sequenced was peripheral blood. The TCR comes from a man under 40 with active or convalescent COVID-19. The CDR3 sequence is CASSLGTGPQHF. The DNA for the CDR3 is TGTGCCAGCAGTCTTGGCACAGGGCCCCAGCATTTT.